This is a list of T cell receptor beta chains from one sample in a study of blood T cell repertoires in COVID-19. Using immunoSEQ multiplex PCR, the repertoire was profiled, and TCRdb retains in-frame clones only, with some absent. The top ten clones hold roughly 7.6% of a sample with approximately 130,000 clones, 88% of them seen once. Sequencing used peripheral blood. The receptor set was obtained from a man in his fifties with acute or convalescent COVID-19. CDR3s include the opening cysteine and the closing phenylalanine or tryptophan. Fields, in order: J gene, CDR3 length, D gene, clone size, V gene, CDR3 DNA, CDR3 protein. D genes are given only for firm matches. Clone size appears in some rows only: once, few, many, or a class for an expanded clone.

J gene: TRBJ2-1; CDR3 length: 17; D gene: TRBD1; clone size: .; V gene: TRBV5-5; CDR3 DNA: TGTGCCAGCAGCTTCCGTCCCGGGACAGGGGGCGGGGATGAGCAGTTCTTC; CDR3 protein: CASSFRPGTGGGDEQFF
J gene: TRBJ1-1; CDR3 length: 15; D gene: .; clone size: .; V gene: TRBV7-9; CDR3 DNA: TGTGCCAGCAGCTTAGGGGCAGGGTTAGGGACTGAAGCTTTCTTT; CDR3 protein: CASSLGAGLGTEAFF
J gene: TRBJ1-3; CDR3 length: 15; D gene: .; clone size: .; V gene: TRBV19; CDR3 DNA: TGTGCCAGTAGTATCCGCACAGGGACTGGAAACACCATATATTTT; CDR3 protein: CASSIRTGTGNTIYF
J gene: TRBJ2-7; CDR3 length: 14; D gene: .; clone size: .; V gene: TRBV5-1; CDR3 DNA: TGCGCCAGCAGCTTACAGACGGACTCCTACGAGCAGTACTTC; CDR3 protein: CASSLQTDSYEQYF
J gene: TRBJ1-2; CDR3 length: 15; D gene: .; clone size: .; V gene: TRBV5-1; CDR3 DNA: TGCGCCAGCAGCTTGTCAGGGGCCGCTAACTATGGCTACACCTTC; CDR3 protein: CASSLSGAANYGYTF
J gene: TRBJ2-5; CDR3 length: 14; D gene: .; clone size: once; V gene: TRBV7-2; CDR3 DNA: TGTGCCAGCAGCTTTGACAGGCTACAAGAGACCCAGTACTTC; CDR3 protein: CASSFDRLQETQYF
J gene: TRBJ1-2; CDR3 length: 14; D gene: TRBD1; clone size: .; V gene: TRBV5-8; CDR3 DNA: TGTGCCAGCAGCTCAGGACAGGGAGGCTATGGCTACACCTTC; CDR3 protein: CASSSGQGGYGYTF
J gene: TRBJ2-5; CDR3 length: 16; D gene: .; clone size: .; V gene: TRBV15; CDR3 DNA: TGTGCCACCATTACCGTCTCTCGGGTCCGCCTCGAGACCCAGTACTTC; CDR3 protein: CATITVSRVRLETQYF
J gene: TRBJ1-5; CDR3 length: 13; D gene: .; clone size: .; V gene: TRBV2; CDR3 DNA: TGTGCCAGCAAGGACAGACCCGGTCAGCCCCAGCATTTT; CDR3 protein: CASKDRPGQPQHF
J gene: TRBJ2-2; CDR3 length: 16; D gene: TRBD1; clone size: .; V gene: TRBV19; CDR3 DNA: TGTGCCAGTAGTAAGCTGACAGGGGGAGGAACCGGGGAGCTGTTTTTT; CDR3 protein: CASSKLTGGGTGELFF
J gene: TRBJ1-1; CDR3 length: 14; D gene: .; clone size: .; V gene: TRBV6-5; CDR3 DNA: TGTGCCAGCACTCTAGGCGGGGGAAACACTGAAGCTTTCTTT; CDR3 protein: CASTLGGGNTEAFF
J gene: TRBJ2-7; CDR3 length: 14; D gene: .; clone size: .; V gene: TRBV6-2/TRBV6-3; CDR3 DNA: TGTGCCAGCAGTTACTTGGGCGACACCTACGAGCAGTACTTC; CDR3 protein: CASSYLGDTYEQYF
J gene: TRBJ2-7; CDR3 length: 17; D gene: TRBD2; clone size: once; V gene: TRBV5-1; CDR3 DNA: TGCGCCAGCAGCTTGGAAGGGACTAGCGGGAGGGCTGGGGAGCAGTACTTC; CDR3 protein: CASSLEGTSGRAGEQYF
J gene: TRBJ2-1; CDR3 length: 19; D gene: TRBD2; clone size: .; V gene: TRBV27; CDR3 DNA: TGTGCCAGCAGCCGAACACCGGGACTAGGCTACGTCTCCTACAATGAGCAGTTCTTC; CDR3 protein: CASSRTPGLGYVSYNEQFF
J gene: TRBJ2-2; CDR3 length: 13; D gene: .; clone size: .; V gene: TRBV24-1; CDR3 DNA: TGTGCCACCAGTCGACAGTACACCGGGGAGCTGTTTTTT; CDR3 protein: CATSRQYTGELFF
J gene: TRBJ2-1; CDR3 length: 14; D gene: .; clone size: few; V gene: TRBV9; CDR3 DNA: TGTGCCAGCAGCCTATCCGGGAGAAACAATGAGCAGTTCTTC; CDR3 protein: CASSLSGRNNEQFF